The clone carrying this T cell receptor beta chain appeared a single time. Mouse gene names and germline throughout. The read ends 1 residue before the CDR3 terminus; that terminus is restored from the germline J gene. Within the sample, other DNA sequences also encode this same CDR3. Here immunoSEQ multiplex PCR was the method, and the copy in TCRdb shows in-frame clones only, minus some. In the table there are around 50,000 clones, 73% of which are singletons. This CDR3 is built from 12 residues. In germline, CDR1 is SGHSA, CDR2 FRNQAP. Trimming stripped 3 bases from V and 6 bases from J, with 7 bases between. This specimen belongs to a study of tissue T cells after allogeneic stem cell transplantation.

The genes are TRBV16 and TRBJ2-5, with a weak D call TRBD1 (6 bases). The clonotype originates from a pool of C57BL/6 mice in good health. The sample taken for sequencing was sorted cells pooled from one or two spleens. The CDR3 is CASSLRGDTQYF. The sequenced CDR3 bases are TGTGCAAGCAGCTTGAGGGGGGACACCCAGTAC.